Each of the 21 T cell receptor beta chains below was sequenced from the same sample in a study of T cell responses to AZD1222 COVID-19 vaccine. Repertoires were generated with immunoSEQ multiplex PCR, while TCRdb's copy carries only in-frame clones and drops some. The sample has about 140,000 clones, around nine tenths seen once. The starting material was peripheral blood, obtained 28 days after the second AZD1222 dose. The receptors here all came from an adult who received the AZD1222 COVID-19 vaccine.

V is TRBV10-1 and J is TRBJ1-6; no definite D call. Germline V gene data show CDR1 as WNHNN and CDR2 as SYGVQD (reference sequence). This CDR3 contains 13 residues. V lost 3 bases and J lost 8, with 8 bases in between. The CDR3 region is CASSENQYSPLHF. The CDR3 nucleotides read TGCGCCAGCAGTGAAAATCAGTATTCACCCCTCCACTTT.

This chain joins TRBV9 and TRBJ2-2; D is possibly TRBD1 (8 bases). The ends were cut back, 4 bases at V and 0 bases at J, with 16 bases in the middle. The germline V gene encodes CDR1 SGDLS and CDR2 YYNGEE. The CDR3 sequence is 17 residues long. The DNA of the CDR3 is TGTGCCAGCAGCTCCACAGGGGGGGTCGCGAACACCGGGGAGCTGTTTTTT. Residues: CASSSTGGVANTGELFF.

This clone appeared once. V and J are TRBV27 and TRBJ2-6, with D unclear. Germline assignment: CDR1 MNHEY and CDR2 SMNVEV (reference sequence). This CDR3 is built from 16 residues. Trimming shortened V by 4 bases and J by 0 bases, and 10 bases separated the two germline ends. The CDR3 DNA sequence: TGTGCCAGCAGTTCGAACAGAAACTCTGGGGCCAACGTCCTGACTTTC. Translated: CASSSNRNSGANVLTF.

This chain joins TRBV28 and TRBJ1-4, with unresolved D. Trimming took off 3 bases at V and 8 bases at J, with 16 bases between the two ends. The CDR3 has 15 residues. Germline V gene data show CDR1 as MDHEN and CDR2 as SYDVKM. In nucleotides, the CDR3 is TGTGCCAGCAGTTTGGAGGGTCTGAAGTCGGAAAAACTGTTTTTT. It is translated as CASSLEGLKSEKLFF.

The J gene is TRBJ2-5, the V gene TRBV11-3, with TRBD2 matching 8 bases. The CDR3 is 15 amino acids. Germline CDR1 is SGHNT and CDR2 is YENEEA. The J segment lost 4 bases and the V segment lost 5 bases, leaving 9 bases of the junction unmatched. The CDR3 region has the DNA TGTGCCAGCAGCCAAACGGGAGGGCAGAGAGAGACCCAGTACTTC. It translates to CASSQTGGQRETQYF.

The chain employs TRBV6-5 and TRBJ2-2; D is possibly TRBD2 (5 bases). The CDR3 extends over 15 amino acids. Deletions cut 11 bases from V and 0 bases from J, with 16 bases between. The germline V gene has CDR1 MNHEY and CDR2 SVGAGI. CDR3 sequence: CASKREFANTGELFF. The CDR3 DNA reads TGTGCCTCTAAGAGGGAGTTCGCGAACACCGGGGAGCTGTTTTTT.

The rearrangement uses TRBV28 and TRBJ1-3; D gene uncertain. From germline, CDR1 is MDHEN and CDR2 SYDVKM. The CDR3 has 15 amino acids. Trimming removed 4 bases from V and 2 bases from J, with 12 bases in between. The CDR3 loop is CASSSPVGPGNTIYF. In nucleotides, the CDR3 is TGTGCCAGCAGTTCCCCAGTCGGGCCTGGAAACACCATATATTTT.

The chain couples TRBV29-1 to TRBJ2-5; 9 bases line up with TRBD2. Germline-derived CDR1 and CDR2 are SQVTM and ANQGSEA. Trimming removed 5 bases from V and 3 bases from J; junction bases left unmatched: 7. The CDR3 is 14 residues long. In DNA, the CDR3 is TGCAGCGTTAGGCCTAGCGGGAAAAAAGAGACCCAGTACTTC. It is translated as CSVRPSGKKETQYF.

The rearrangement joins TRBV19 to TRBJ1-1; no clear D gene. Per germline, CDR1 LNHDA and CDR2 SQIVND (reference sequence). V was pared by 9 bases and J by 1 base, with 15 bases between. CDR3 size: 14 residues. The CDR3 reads CASSRPLANTEAFF. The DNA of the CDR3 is TGTGCCAGCTCCAGACCCCTCGCGAACACTGAAGCTTTCTTT.

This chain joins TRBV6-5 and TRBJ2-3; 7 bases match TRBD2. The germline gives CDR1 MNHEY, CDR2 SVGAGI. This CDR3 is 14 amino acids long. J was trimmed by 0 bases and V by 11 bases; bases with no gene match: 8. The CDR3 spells CAAKRGVSTDTQYF. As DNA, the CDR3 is TGTGCCGCCAAGCGGGGAGTTAGCACAGATACGCAGTATTTT.

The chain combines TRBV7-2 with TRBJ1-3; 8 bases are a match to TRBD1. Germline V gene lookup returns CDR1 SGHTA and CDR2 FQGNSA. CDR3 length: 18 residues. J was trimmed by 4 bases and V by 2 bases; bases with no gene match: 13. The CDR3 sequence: CASSLRGQVPSWGNTIYF. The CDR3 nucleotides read TGTGCCAGCAGCTTACGGGGACAGGTGCCAAGCTGGGGAAACACCATATATTTT.

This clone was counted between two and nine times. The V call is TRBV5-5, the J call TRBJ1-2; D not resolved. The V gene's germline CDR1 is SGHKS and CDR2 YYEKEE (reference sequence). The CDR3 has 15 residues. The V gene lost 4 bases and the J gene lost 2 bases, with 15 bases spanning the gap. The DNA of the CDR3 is TGTGCCAGCAGCCCCCAAGGTGCGTCAAACTATGGCTACACCTTC. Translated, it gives CASSPQGASNYGYTF.

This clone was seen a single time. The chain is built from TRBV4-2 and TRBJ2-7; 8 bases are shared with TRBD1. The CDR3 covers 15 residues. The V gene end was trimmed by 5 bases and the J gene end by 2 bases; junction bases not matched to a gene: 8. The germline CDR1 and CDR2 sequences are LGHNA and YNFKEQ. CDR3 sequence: CASSAFGTGAYEQYF. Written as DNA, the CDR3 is TGTGCCAGCAGCGCATTCGGGACAGGTGCCTACGAGCAGTACTTC.

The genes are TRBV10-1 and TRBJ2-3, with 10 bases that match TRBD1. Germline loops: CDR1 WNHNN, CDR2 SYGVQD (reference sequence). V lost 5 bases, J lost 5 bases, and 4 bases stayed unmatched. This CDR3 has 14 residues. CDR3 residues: CASSPGTGVDTQYF. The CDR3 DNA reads TGCGCCAGCAGTCCCGGGACAGGGGTAGATACGCAGTATTTT.

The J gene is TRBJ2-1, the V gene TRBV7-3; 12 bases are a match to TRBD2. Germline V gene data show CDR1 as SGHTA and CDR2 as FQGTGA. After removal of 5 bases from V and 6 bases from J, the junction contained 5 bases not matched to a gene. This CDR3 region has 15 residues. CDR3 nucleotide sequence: TGTGCCAGCAGCCCCAGACTAGCGGGAGCCAATGAGCAGTTCTTC. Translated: CASSPRLAGANEQFF.

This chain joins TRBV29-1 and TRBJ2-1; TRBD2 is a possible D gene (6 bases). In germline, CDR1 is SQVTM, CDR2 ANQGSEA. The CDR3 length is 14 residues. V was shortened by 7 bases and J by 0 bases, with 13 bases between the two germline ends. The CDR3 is CSASRGNSYNEQFF. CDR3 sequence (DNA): TGCAGCGCCTCGCGGGGAAACTCCTACAATGAGCAGTTCTTC.

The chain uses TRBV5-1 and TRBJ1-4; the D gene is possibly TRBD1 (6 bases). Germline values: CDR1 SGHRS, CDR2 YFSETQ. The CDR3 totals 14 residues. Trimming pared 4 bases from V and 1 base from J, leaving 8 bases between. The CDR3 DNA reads TGCGCCAGCAGCCAGACAGGAACTAATGAAAAACTGTTTTTT. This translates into CASSQTGTNEKLFF.

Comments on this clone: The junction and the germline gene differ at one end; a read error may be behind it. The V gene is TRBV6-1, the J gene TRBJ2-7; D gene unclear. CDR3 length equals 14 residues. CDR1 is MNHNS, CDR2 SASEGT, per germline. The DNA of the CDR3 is TGTGCCAGCACTGAACAGACCTCGACCTACGAGCAGTACTTC. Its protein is CASTEQTSTYEQYF.

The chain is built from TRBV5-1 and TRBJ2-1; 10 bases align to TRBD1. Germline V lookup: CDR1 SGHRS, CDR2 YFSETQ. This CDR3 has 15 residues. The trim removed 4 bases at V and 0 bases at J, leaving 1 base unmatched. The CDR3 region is CASSGQGGSYNEQFF. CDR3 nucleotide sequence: TGCGCCAGCAGCGGACAGGGGGGCTCCTACAATGAGCAGTTCTTC.

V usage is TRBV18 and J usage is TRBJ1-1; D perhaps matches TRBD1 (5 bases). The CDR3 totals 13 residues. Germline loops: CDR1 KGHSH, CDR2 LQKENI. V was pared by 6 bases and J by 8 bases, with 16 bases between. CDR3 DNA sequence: TGTGCCAGCTCCCTTCCATGGCAGGGCGAAGCTTTCTTT. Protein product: CASSLPWQGEAFF. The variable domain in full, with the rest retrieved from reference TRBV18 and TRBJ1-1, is NAGVMQNPRHLVRRRGQEARLRCSPMKGHSHVYWYRQLPEEGLKFMVYLQKENIIDESGMPKERFSAEFPKEGPSILRIQQVVRGDSAAYFCASSLPWQGEAFFGQGTRLTVV.

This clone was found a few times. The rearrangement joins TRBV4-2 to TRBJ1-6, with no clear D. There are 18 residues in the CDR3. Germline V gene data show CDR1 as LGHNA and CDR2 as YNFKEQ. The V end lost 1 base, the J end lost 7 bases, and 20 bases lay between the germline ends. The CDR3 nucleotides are TGTGCCAGCAGCCAAGGGACTCTCGGATCCCTTTCAAATTCACCCCTCCACTTT. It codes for CASSQGTLGSLSNSPLHF.